The source of this T cell receptor beta chain is a study of regulatory T cells in long-lasting Graves disease. The time point: newly diagnosed GD, antithyroid drugs for less than 3 months. RNA from PBMCs was the source of the TCR library. This clonotype was picked up a small number of times. Construction of the TCR beta libraries employed iRepertoire HTBI primers in conjunction with Arm-PCR of CDR3 regions. Using its own MiXCR run on the multiplex PCR reads, TCRdb lists one record per CDR3 protein. The sample has about 370,000 distinct CDR3 sequences, roughly a sixth seen once; the top ten hold about 20%. The trim removed 4 bases at V and 10 bases at J, leaving 18 bases unmatched. The CDR3 spans 17 residues. CDR1 is KGHDR and CDR2 is SFDVKD in the germline V gene.

Sequencing used peripheral blood mononuclear cells (PBMCs), obtained at new diagnosis, from a patient treated with antithyroid drugs. The TCR sequence derives from a female donor with Graves disease. The chain recombines TRBV24-1 with TRBJ2-1; TRBD2 matches at 7 bases. The CDR3 DNA reads TGTGCCACCAGTGACCTCTCTAAAGGACTAGTAGTGGGGGAGCAGTTCTTC. Protein sequence: CATSDLSKGLVVGEQFF.